This T cell receptor (beta chain) was observed in a study of blood T cell repertoires in COVID-19. In the original workflow: Reference gene primer amplification gave estimated nucleated cell counts. Only in-frame clones appear in the TCRdb table, and some are missing; sequencing was by immunoSEQ multiplex PCR. Clonal size and the V and J genes are those of that table, whereas D and trimming came from the DNA. This table holds more than 300,000 clones, around 87% found once. Material: peripheral blood. This TCR was sampled from a woman between 25 and 40 years old with COVID-19, enrolled during active disease.

The CDR3 DNA reads TGTGCCAGCAGCCAAACAGGGGGCAAAGGGGCCAACGTCCTGACTTTC. Amino acid sequence: CASSQTGGKGANVLTF. The V gene is TRBV3-1 (or the pseudogene TRBV3-2), the J gene TRBJ2-6; 9 bases fit TRBD1. The CDR3 covers 16 residues. Germline assignment: CDR1 LGHDT and CDR2 YNNKEL (reference sequence). The trim removed 2 bases at V and 4 bases at J, leaving 3 bases unmatched.